This T cell receptor (beta chain) was identified during a study of blood T cell repertoires in COVID-19. Study overall: Samples representing acute and convalescent COVID-19 were sourced from the United States, Italy and Spain. PBMCs, B-cell-depleted T cells, or T cells were the source of the cDNA or gDNA that made up the material.

The CDR3 is 15 residues long. Germline CDR1 and CDR2: SGHTA and FQGNSA. V dropped 1 base and J dropped 2; count of bases not matched to a gene: 2. As handled by the study authors: Amplification of reference gene primers was used by the study to estimate nucleated cell counts. Profiling relied on immunoSEQ multiplex PCR, and the TCRdb table lists in-frame clones only, not all of them. V and J calls and clone size are as listed in that table; D and trimming were resolved from the DNA. In the table there are some 160,000 clones, approximately 88% of which are singletons. The specimen sequenced was peripheral blood. The TCR sequence derives from a man aged 55 to 69 with acute or convalescent COVID-19. V and J are TRBV7-2 and TRBJ1-5; 7 nucleotides line up with TRBD1. CDR3 nucleotides: TGTGCCAGCAGCTTAGAGGGGGCACGCAATCAGCCCCAGCATTTT. This gives the protein CASSLEGARNQPQHF.